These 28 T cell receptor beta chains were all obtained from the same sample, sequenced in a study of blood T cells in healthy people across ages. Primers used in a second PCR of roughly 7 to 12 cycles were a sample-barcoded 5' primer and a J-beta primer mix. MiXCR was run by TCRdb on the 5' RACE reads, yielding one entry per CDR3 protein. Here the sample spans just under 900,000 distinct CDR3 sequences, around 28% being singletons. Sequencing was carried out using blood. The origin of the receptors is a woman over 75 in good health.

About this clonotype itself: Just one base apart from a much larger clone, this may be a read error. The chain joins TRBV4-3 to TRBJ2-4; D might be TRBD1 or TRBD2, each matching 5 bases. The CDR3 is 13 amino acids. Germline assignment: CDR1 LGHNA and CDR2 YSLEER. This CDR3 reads CASSQEGVGEQCF. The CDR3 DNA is TGCGCCAGCAGCCAAGAGGGGGTTGGCGAGCAGTGCTTC.

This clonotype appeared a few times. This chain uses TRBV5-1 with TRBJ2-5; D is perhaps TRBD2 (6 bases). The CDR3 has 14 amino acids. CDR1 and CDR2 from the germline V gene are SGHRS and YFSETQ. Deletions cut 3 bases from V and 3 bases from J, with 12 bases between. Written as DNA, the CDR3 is TGCGCCAGCAGCTGGGACTCCTTAAAAGAGACCCAGTACTTC. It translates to CASSWDSLKETQYF.

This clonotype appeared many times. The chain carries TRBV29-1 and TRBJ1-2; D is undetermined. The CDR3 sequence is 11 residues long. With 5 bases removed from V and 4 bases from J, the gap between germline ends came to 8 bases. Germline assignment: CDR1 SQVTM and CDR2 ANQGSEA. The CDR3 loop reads CSVFGSYGYTF. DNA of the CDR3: TGCAGCGTTTTTGGGAGCTATGGCTACACCTTC. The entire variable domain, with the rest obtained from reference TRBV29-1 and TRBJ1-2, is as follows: SAVISQKPSRDICQRGTSLTIQCQVDSQVTMMFWYRQQPGQSLTLIATANQGSEATYESGFVIDKFPISRPNLTFSTLTVSNMSPEDSSIYLCSVFGSYGYTFGSGTRLTVV.

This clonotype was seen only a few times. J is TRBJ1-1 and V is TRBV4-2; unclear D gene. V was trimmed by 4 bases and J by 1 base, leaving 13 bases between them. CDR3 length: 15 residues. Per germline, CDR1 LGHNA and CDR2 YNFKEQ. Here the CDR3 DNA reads TGTGCCAGCAGCCCAAAAGTTTCGGAGAACACTGAAGCTTTCTTT. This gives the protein CASSPKVSENTEAFF.

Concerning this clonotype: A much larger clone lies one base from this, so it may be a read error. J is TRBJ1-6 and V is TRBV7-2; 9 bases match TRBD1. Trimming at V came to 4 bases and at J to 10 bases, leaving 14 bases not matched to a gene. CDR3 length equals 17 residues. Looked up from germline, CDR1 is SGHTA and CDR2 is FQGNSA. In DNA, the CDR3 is TGTGCCAGCAGCTGGCTGGACAGGGGTTTAAGTTGCTCACCCCTCCACTTT. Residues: CASSWLDRGLSCSPLHF.

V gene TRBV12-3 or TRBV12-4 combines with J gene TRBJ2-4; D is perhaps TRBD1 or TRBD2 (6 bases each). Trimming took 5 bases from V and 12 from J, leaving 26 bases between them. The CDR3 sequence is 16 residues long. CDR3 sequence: CASSGRGAFEGEAQYF. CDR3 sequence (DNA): TGTGCCAGCAGTGGGCGGGGCGCCTTCGAGGGGGAGGCTCAGTACTTC.

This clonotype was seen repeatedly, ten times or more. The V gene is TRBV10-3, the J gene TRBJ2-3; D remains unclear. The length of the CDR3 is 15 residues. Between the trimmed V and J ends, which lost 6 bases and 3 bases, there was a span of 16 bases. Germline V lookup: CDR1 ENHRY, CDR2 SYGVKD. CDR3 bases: TGTGCCATCAGCGTTCTGGGCCTTGGGACAGATACGCAGTATTTT. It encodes CAISVLGLGTDTQYF.

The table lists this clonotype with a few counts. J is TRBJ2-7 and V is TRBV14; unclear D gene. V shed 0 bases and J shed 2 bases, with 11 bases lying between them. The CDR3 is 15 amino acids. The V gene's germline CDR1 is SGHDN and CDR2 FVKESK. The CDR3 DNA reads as TGTGCCAGCAGCCAAGATAAGGGTTTGCCCTACGAGCAGTACTTC. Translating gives CASSQDKGLPYEQYF. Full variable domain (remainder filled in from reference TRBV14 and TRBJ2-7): EAGVTQFPSHSVIEKGQTVTLRCDPISGHDNLYWYRRVMGKEIKFLLHFVKESKQDESGMPNNRFLAERTGGTYSTLKVQPAELEDSGVYFCASSQDKGLPYEQYFGPGTRLTVT.

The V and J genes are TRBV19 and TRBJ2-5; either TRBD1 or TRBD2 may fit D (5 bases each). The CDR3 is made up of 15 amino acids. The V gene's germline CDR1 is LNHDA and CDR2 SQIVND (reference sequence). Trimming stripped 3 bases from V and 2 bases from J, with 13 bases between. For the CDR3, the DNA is TGTGCCAGTAGTATGGGACGGGGAGCACAAGAGACCCAGTACTTC. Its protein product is CASSMGRGAQETQYF.

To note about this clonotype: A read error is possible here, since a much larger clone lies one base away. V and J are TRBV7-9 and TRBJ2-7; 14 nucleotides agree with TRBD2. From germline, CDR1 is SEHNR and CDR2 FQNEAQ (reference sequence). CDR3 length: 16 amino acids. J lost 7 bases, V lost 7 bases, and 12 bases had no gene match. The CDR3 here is CASTGTSGGSYNEQYF. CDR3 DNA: TGTGCCAGCACCGGGACTAGCGGGGGATCCTACAATGAGCAGTACTTC.

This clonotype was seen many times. CDR3 sequence (DNA): TGCGCCAGCAGCTTTTTTAGCGGGGAGCAGTTCTTC. It translates to CASSFFSGEQFF. The chain recombines TRBV5-1 with TRBJ2-1; 7 bases line up with TRBD2. Trimming cost V 2 bases and J 10 bases; bases outside gene matches: 3. Per germline, CDR1 SGHRS and CDR2 YFSETQ. This CDR3 is 12 amino acids long.

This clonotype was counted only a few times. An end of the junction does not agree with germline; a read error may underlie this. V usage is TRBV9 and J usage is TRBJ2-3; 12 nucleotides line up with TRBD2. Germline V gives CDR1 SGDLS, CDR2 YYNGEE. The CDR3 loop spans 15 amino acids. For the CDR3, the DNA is TGTGCCAGCAGCGCTAGCGGGGGGGCGACAGATACGCAGTGTTTT. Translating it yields CASSASGGATDTQCF.

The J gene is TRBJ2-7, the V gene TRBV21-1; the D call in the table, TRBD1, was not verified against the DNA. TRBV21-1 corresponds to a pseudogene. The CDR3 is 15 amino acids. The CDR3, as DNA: TGTGCCAGCAGCAAAGGTGAAAGCCCCCCCTACGAGCAGTACTTC. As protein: CASSKGESPPYEQYF.

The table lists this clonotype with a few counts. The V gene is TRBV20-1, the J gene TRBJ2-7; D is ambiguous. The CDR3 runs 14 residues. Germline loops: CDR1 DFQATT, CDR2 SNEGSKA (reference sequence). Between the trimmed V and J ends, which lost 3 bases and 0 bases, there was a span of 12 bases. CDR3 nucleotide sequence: TGCAGTGCTAGCTCGTGGCAGGACTCCTACGAGCAGTACTTC. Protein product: CSASSWQDSYEQYF.

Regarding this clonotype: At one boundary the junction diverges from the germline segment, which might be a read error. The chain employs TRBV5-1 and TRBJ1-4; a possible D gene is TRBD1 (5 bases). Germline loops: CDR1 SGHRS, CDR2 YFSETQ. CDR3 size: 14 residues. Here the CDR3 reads CASSLVGTNEELFF. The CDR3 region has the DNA TGCGCCAGCAGCTTGGTGGGGACTAATGAAGAACTGTTTTTT.

CDR3 DNA sequence: TGTGCCAGCCGAGGGACAGAAGAGACCCAGTTCTTC. Amino acid sequence: CASRGTEETQFF. This chain uses TRBV6-1 with TRBJ2-1, with 7 bases that match TRBD1. The length of the CDR3 is 12 residues. The J segment lost 13 bases and the V segment lost 8 bases, leaving 11 bases of the junction unmatched. Germline-derived CDR1 and CDR2 are MNHNS and SASEGT.

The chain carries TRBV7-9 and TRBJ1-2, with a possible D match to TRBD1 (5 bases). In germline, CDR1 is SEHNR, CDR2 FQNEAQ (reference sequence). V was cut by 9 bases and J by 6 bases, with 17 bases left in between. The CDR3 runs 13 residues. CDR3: CASLGPRVDGYTF. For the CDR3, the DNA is TGTGCCAGTTTAGGCCCCAGGGTGGATGGCTACACCTTC.

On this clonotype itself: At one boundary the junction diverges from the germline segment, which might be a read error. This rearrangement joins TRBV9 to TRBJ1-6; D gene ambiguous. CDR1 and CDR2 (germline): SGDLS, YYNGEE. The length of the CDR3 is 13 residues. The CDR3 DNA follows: TGTACCAGCAGCCCGCGACGGGATTCACCCCTCCACTTT. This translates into CTSSPRRDSPLHF.

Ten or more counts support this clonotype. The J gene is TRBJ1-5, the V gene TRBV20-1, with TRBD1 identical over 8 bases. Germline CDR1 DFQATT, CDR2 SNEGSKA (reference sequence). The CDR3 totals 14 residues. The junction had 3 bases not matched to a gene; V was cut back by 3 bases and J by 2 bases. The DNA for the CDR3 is TGCAGTGCTAGGTCGGACAGGGGCAATCAGCCCCAGCATTTT. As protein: CSARSDRGNQPQHF.

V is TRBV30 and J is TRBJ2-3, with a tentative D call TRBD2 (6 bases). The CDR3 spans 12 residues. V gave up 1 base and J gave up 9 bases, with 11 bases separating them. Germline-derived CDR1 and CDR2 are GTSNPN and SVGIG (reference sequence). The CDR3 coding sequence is TGTGCCTGGAGTGCCCCTCGGGGGACGCAGTATTTT. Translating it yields CAWSAPRGTQYF.

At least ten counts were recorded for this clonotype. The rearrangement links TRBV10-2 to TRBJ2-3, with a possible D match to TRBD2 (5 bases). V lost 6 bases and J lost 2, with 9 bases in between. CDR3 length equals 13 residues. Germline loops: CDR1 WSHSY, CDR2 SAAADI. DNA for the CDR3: TGCGCCAGCAGCACTCGGGACACAGATACGCAGTATTTT. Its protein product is CASSTRDTDTQYF.

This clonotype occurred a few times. CDR3 sequence: CASSLSRGTEKLFF. DNA for the CDR3: TGTGCCAGCAGCTTATCCAGGGGGACTGAAAAACTGTTTTTT. The chain employs TRBV7-2 and TRBJ1-4; TRBD1 aligns across 7 bases. This CDR3 is 14 amino acids long. V lost 2 bases and J lost 7; bases outside the gene matches: 4. In germline, CDR1 is SGHTA, CDR2 FQGNSA.

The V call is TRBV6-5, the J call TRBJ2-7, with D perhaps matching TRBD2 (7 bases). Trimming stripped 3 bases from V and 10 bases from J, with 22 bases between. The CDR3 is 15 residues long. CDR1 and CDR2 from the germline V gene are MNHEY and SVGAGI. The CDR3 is CASSYEPGGRRGQYF. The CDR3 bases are TGTGCCAGCAGTTATGAGCCGGGGGGCCGGAGAGGCCAGTACTTC.

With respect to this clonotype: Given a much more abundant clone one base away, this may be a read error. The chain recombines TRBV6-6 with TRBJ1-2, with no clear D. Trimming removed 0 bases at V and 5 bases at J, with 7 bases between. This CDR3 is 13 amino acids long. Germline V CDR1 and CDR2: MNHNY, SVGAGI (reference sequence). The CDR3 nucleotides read TGTGCCAGCAGTTACTCGACGAGTTATGGCTACACCTTC. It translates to CASSYSTSYGYTF.

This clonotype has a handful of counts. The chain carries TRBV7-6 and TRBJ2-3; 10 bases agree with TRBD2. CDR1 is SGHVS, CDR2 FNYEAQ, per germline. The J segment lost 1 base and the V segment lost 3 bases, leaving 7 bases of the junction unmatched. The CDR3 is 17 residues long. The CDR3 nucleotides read TGTGCCAGCAGCTTTACGCCCAGCGGGGGGGGCACAGATACGCAGTATTTT. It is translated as CASSFTPSGGGTDTQYF.

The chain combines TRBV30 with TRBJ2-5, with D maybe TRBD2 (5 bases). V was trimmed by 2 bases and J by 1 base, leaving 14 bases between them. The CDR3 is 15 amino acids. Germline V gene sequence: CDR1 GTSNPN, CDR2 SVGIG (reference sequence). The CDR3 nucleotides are TGTGCCTGGAGTCCAGGCAGCGAGGGCCAAGAGACCCAGTACTTC. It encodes CAWSPGSEGQETQYF.

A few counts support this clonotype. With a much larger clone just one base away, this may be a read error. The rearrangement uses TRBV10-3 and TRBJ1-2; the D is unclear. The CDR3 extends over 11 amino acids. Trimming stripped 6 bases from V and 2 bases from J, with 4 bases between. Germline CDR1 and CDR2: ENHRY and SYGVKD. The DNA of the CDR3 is TGTGCCATCAGGGAGAACTATGGCTACACCTTC. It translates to CAIRENYGYTF.

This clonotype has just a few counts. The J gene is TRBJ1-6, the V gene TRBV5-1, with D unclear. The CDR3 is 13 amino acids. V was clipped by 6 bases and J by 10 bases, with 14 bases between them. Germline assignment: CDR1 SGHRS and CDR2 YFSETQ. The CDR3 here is CASTAEAGSPLHF. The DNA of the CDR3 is TGCGCCAGCACCGCGGAGGCAGGCTCACCCCTCCACTTT.